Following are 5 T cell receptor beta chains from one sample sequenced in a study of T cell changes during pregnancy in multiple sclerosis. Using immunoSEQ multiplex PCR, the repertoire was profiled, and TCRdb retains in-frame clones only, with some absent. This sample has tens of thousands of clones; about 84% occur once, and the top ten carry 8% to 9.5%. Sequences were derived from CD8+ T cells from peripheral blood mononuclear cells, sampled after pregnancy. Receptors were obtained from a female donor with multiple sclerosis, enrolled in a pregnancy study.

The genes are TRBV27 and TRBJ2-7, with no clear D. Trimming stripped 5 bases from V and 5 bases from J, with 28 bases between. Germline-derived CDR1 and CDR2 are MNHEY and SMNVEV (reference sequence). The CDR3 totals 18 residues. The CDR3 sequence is CASSPGLDLEPPLDEQYF. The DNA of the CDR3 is TGTGCCAGCAGTCCTGGGCTGGATCTTGAACCCCCTCTCGACGAGCAGTACTTC.

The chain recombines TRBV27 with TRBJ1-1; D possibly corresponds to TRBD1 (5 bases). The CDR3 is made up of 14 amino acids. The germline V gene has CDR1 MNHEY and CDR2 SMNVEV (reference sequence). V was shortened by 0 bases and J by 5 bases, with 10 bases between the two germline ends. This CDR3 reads CASSLSPGITEAFF. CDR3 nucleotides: TGTGCCAGCAGTTTATCGCCAGGGATTACTGAAGCTTTCTTT.

CDR3 DNA: TGCAGCGGAGTGGGGGGGCTGAGGAATGAGCAGTTCTTC. This sequence encodes CSGVGGLRNEQFF. The chain combines TRBV29-1 with TRBJ2-1; tentative D call: TRBD2 (7 bases). The V end was cut by 7 bases, the J end by 7 bases, with 17 bases between. CDR1 is SQVTM, CDR2 ANQGSEA, per germline. The CDR3 runs to 13 residues.

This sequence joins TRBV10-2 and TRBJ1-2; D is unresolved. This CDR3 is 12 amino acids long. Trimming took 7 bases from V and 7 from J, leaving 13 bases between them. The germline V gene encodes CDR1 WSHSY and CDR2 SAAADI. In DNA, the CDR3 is TGCGCCAGCAAGTGGGCCTCTGGTGGCTACACCTTC. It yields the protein CASKWASGGYTF.

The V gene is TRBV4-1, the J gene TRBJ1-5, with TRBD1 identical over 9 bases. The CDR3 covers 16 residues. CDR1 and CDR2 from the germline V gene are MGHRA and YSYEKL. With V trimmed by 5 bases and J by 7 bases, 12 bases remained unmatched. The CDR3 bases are TGCGCCAGCAGCGATTACCCGGGACAGGGAAACCAGCCCCAGCATTTT. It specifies CASSDYPGQGNQPQHF.